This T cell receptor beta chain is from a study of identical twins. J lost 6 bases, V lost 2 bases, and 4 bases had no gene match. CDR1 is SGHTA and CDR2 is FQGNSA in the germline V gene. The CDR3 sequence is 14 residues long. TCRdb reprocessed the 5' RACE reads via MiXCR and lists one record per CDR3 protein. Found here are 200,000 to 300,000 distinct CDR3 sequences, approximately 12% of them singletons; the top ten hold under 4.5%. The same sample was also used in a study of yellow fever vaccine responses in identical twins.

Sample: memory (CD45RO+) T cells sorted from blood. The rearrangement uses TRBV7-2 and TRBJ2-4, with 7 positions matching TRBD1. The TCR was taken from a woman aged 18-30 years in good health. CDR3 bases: TGTGCCAGCAGCTTAAGGGGGCCCGGAAACATTCAGTACTTC. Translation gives CASSLRGPGNIQYF.